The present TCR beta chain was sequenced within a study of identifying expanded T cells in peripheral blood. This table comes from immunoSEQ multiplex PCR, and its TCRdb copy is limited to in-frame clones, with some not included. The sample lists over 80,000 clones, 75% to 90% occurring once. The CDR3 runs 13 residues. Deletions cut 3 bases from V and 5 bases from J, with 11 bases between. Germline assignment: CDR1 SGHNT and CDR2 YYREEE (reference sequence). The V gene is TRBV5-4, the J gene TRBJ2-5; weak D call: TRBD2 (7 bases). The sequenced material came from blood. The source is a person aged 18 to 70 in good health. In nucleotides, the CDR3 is TGTGCCAGCAGCTCGGGGGGCAGTGAGACCCAGTACTTC. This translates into CASSSGGSETQYF.